This T cell receptor beta chain was recorded in a study of hypomethylating agent response in myelodysplastic syndrome. Overall study: Six or seven patients responded with complete response or hematologic improvement; about five did not.

Repertoires were generated with immunoSEQ multiplex PCR, while TCRdb's copy carries only in-frame clones and drops some. The sample has almost 7,500 clones, around nine tenths seen once. The CDR3 sequence is 15 residues long. The V segment lost 10 bases and the J segment 5 bases; nucleotides outside the gene matches: 11. Germline V gene lookup returns CDR1 MNHNS and CDR2 SASEGT. The analysis used unsorted bulk bone marrow, not T-cell subsets. The clonotype comes from a human donor with myelodysplastic syndrome. The V gene is TRBV6-1, the J gene TRBJ1-6; 7 bases match TRBD1. The sample consisted of bone marrow, taken before or after starting hypomethylating agent treatment for myelodysplastic syndrome (not recorded which). CDR3 sequence (DNA): TGTGCCACCACTCGACAGGGATATGATAATTCACCCCTCCACTTT. Amino acid sequence: CATTRQGYDNSPLHF.